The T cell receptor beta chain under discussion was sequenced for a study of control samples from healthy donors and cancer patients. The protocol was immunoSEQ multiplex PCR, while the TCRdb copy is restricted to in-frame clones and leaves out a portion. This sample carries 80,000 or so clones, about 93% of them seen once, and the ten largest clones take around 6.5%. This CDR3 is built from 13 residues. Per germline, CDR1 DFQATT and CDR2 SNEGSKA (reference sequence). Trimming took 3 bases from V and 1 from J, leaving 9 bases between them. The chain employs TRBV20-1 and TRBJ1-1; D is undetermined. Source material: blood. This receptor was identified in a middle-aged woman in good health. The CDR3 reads CSASPLGNTEAFF. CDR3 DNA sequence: TGCAGTGCTAGTCCCCTTGGGAACACTGAAGCTTTCTTT.